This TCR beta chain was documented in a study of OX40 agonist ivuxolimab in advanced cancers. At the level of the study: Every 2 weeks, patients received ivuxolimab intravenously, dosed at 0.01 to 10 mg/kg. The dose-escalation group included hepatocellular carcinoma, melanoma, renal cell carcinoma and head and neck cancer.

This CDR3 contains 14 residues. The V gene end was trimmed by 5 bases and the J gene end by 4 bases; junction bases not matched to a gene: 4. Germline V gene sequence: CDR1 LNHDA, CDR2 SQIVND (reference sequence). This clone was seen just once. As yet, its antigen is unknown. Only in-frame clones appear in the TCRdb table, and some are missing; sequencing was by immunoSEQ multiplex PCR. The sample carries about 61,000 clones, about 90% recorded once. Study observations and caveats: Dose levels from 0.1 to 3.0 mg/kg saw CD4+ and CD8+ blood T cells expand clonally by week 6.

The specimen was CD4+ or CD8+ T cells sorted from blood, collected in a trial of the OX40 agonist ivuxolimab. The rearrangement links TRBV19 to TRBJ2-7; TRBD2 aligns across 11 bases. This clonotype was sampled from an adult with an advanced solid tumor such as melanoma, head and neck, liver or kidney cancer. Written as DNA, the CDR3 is TGTGCCAGTAGTGGGGGACTAGCGGTATACGAGCAGTACTTC. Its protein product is CASSGGLAVYEQYF. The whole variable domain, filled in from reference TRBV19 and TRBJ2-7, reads DGGITQSPKYLFRKEGQNVTLSCEQNLNHDAMYWYRQDPGQGLRLIYYSQIVNDFQKGDIAEGYSVSREKKESFPLTVTSAQKNPTAFYLCASSGGLAVYEQYFGPGTRLTVT.